This T cell receptor beta chain was profiled in a study of T-cell reconstitution after alpha-beta-depleted transplantation in children. Study-wide results and limits: From newly produced T cells came most of the T-cell counts and diversity one year after transplant.

Details on this clonotype: Its matching antigen is unknown.

Trimming took 2 bases from V and 1 from J, leaving 9 bases between them. CDR1 is SGHKS, CDR2 YYEKEE, per germline (reference sequence). The CDR3 runs to 15 residues. Unique molecular identifiers were incorporated into the prepared TCRbeta library. TCRdb analysed the PCR reads with MiXCR anew, one entry per CDR3 protein. Of 530,000 or so distinct CDR3 sequences listed, 25% to 30% are singletons. The sequences come from PBMCs, collected before TCRalphabeta/CD19-depleted stem cell transplant. The chain uses TRBV5-5 and TRBJ2-2; no firm D call. This TCR was sampled from a boy under three years old with Wiskott-Aldrich syndrome, due to receive a stem cell transplant. The CDR3: CASSFRALNTGELFF. CDR3 coding DNA: TGTGCCAGCAGCTTTAGGGCTTTGAACACCGGGGAGCTGTTTTTT.